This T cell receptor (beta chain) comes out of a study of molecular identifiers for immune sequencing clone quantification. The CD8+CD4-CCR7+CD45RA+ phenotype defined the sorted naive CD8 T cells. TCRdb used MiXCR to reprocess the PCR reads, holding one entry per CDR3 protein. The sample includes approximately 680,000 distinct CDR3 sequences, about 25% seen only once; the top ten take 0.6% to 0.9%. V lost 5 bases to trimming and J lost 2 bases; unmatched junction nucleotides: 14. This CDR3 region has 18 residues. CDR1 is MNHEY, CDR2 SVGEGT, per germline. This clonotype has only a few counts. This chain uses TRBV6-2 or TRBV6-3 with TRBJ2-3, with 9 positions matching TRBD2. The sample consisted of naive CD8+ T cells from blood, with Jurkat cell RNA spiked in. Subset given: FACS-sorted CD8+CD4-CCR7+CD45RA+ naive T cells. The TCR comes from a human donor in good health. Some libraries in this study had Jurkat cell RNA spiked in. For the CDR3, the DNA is TGTGCCAGCAGTGCGGGCGGGGGGGCCTCAGCCCTCACAGATACGCAGTATTTT. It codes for CASSAGGGASALTDTQYF.